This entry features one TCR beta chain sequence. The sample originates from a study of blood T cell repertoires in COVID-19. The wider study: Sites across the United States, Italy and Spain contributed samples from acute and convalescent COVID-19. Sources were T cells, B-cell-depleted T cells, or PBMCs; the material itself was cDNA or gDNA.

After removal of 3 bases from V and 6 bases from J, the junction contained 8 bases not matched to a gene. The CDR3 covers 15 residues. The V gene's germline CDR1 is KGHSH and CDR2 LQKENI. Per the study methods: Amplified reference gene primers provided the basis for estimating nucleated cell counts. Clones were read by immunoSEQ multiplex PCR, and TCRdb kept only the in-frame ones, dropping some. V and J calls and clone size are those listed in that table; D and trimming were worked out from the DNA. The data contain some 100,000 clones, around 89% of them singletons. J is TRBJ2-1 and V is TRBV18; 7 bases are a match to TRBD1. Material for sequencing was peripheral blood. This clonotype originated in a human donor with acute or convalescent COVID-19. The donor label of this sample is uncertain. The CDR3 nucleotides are TGTGCCAGCTCACCGGGACAGCTAGGGGTCAATGAGCAGTTCTTC. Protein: CASSPGQLGVNEQFF.